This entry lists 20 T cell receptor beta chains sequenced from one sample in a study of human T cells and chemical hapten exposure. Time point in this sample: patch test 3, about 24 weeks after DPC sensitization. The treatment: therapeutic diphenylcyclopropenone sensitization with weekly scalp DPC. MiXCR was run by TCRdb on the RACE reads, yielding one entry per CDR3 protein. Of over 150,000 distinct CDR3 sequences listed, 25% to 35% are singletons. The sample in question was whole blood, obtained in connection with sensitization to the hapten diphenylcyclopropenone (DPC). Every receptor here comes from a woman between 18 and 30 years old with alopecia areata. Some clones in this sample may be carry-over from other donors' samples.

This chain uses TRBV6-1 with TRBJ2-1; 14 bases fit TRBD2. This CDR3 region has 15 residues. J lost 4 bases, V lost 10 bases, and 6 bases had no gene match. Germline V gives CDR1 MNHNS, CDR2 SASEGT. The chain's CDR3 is CATGTSGSYYNEQFF. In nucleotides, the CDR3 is TGTGCCACCGGGACTAGCGGGAGCTATTACAATGAGCAGTTCTTC.

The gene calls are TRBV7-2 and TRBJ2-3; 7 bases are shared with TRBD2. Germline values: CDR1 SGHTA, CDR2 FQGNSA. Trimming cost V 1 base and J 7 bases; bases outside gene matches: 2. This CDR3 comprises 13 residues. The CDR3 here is CASSLVGRYTQYF. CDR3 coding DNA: TGTGCCAGCAGCTTAGTCGGGAGGTATACGCAGTATTTT.

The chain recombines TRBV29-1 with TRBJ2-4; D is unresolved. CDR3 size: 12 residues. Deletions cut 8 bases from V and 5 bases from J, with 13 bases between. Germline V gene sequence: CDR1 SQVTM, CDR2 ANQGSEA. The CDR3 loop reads CSTLGRQNIQYF. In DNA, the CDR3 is TGCAGCACTCTAGGACGTCAAAACATTCAGTACTTC.

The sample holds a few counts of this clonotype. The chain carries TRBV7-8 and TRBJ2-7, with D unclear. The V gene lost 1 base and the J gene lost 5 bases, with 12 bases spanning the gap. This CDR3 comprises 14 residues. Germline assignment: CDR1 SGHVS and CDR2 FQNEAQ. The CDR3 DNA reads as TGTGCCAGCAGCTTAGGGTCCGGGTTCAACGAGCAGTACTTC. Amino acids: CASSLGSGFNEQYF.

In DNA form, the CDR3 reads TGCGCCAGCGGGATTGCTGGGAGCCTCGGGGAGACCCAGTACTTC. It encodes CASGIAGSLGETQYF. The chain uses TRBV5-1 and TRBJ2-5, with D possibly matching TRBD2 (5 bases). Trimming took 7 bases from V and 5 from J, leaving 21 bases between them. Looked up from germline, CDR1 is SGHRS and CDR2 is YFSETQ. There are 15 residues in the CDR3.

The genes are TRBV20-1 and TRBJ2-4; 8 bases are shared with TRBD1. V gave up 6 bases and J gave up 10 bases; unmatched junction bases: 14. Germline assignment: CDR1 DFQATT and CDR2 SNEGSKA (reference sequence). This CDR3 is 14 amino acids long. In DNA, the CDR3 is TGCAGTGCCGAAGACTATACGGACAGGGCGATTCAGTACTTC. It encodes CSAEDYTDRAIQYF.

This CDR3 is CASSPDGGVHQPQHF. As DNA, the CDR3 is TGTGCCAGCTCACCAGACGGGGGCGTCCATCAGCCCCAGCATTTT. The chain carries TRBV18 and TRBJ1-5; a possible D gene is TRBD1 (6 bases). V was shortened by 2 bases and J by 5 bases, with 13 bases between the two germline ends. Looked up from germline, CDR1 is KGHSH and CDR2 is LQKENI. The CDR3 consists of 15 residues.

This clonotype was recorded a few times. The CDR3 region is CASSLLAGGTSTDTQYF. The CDR3 DNA follows: TGTGCCAGCAGCTTACTAGCGGGGGGCACTAGCACAGATACGCAGTATTTT. The V gene is TRBV7-6, the J gene TRBJ2-3; the match to TRBD2 covers 11 bases. The V segment lost 2 bases and the J segment 0 bases; nucleotides outside the gene matches: 4. This CDR3 has 17 residues. In germline, CDR1 is SGHVS, CDR2 FNYEAQ.

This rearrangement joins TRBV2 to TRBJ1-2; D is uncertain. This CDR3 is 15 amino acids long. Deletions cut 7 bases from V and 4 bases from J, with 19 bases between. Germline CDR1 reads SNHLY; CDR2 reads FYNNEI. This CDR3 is CASKFSHTETYGYTF. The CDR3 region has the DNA TGTGCCAGCAAGTTCTCCCATACTGAGACCTATGGCTACACCTTC.

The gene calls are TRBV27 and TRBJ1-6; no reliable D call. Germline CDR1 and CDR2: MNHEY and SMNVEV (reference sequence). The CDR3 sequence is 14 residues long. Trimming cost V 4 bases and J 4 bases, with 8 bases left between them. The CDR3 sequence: CASSSSRYNSPLHF. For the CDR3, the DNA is TGTGCCAGCAGTTCTTCACGGTATAATTCACCCCTCCACTTT.

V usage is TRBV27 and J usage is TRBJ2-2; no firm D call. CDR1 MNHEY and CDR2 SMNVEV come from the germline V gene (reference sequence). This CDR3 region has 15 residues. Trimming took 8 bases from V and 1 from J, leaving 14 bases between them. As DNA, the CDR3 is TGTGCCAGCGGACCGCTAGGCCAGAACACCGGGGAGCTGTTTTTT. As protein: CASGPLGQNTGELFF.

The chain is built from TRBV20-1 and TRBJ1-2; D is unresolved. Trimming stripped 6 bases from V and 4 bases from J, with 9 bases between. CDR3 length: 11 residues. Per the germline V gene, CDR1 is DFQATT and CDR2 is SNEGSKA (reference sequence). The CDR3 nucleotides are TGCAGTGCCACAAGCCTCTATGGCTACACCTTC. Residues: CSATSLYGYTF.

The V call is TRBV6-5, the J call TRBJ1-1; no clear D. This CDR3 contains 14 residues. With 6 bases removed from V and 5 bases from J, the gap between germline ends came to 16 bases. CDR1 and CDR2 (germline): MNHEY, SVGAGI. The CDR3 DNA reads TGTGCCAGCAGCCCGGTCGGGGTCGTTACTGAAGCTTTCTTT. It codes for CASSPVGVVTEAFF.

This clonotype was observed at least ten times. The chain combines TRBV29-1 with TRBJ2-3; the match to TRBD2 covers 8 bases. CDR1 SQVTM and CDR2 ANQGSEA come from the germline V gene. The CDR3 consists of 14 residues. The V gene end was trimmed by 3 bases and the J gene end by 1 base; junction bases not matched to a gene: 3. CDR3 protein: CSVERGARTDTQYF. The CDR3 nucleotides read TGCAGCGTTGAGCGGGGGGCCCGCACAGATACGCAGTATTTT.

CDR3 residues: CASSQDALGSVLPYNEQFF. The CDR3 coding sequence is TGCGCCAGCAGCCAAGATGCTCTGGGGAGCGTTCTTCCCTACAATGAGCAGTTCTTC. This sequence joins TRBV4-3 and TRBJ2-1, with D maybe TRBD2 (5 bases). The CDR3 runs to 19 residues. Germline V gene lookup returns CDR1 LGHNA and CDR2 YSLEER. Deletions cut 0 bases from V and 2 bases from J, with 20 bases between.

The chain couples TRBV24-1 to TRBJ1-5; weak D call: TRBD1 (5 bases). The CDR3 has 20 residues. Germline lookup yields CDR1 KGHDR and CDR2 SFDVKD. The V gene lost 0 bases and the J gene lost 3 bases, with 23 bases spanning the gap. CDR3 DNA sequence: TGTGCCACCAGTGATTTGACACACCATCGCTTACAGGAGCTCAATCAGCCCCAGCATTTT. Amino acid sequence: CATSDLTHHRLQELNQPQHF.

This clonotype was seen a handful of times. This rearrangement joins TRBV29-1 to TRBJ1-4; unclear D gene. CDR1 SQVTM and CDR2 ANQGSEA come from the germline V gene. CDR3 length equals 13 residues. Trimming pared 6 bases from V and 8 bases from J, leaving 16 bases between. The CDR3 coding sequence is TGCAGCGTCGGAGGAGCCGTGGCCGAAAAACTGTTTTTT. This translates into CSVGGAVAEKLFF.

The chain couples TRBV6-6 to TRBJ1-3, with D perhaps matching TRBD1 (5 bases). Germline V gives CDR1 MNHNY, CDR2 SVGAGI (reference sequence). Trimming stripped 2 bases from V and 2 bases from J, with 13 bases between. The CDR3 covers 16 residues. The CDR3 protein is CASSYAVGRTGNTIYF. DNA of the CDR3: TGTGCCAGCAGTTACGCCGTGGGGCGGACTGGAAACACCATATATTTT.

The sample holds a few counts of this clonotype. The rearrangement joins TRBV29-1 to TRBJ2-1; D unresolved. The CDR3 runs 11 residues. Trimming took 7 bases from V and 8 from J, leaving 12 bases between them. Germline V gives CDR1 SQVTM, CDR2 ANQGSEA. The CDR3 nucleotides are TGCAGCGCCTGGGCAAGGGATGAGCAGTTCTTC. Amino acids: CSAWARDEQFF.

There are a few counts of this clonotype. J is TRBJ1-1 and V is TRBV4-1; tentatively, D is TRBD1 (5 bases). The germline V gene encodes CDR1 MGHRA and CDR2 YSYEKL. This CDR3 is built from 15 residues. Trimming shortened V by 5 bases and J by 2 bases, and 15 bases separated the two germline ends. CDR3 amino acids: CASSSHPGPNTEAFF. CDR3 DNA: TGCGCCAGCAGCTCCCACCCGGGACCCAACACTGAAGCTTTCTTT.